The 25 T cell receptor beta chains listed next were all sequenced from one sample in a study of control samples from healthy donors and cancer patients (dated by TCRdb to the early 2020s). The library relied on the immunoSEQ multiplex PCR assay. TCRdb re-hosts the immuneACCESS table, in-frame sequences only. Its copies lack some clones; in the studies checked, an unresolved V gene accounts for under half of them, and the cause for the rest is not known. The sample has about 110,000 clones on record, 70% to 85% of them singletons. Together, the top ten hold under 8.5% of the sample. Sequencing was carried out using blood. All receptors derive from a man aged 18 to 30 in good health.

This clone was picked up one time. The J gene is TRBJ2-3, the V gene TRBV3-1 (or the pseudogene TRBV3-2), with no clear D. Deletions cut 2 bases from V and 2 bases from J, with 11 bases between. CDR3 size: 15 residues. Germline CDR1 and CDR2: LGHDT and YNNKEL (reference sequence). In DNA form, the CDR3 reads TGTGCCAGCAGCCAACGCCGGAATTACACAGATACGCAGTATTTT. Translated: CASSQRRNYTDTQYF.

V is TRBV6-5 and J is TRBJ2-6; D not certain. Deletions cut 6 bases from V and 2 bases from J, with 2 bases between. Germline CDR1 and CDR2: MNHEY and SVGAGI. The CDR3 runs 12 residues. DNA for the CDR3: TGTGCCAGCAGGGCTGGGGCCAACGTCCTGACTTTC. This gives the protein CASRAGANVLTF.

This clone showed up just a few times. The chain couples TRBV19 to TRBJ1-1; 9 bases align to TRBD1. Germline CDR1 LNHDA, CDR2 SQIVND (reference sequence). The CDR3 totals 16 residues. The V gene end was trimmed by 4 bases and the J gene end by 6 bases; junction bases not matched to a gene: 12. The CDR3, as DNA: TGTGCCAGTAGTACCAAGGGACAGGGAATGTTTCCTGAAGCTTTCTTT. Amino acid sequence: CASSTKGQGMFPEAFF.

The gene calls are TRBV3-1 (or the pseudogene TRBV3-2) and TRBJ1-1; possibly TRBD1 for D (6 bases). The CDR3 runs to 14 residues. The germline CDR1 and CDR2 sequences are LGHDT and YNNKEL (reference sequence). V lost 6 bases to trimming and J lost 4 bases, with 15 bases between them. Here the CDR3 reads CASSLNGGGTEAFF. As DNA, the CDR3 is TGTGCCAGCAGTCTGAACGGAGGGGGCACTGAAGCTTTCTTT.

V usage is TRBV30 and J usage is TRBJ2-3; no clear D gene. This CDR3 spans 14 amino acids. Germline assignment: CDR1 GTSNPN and CDR2 SVGIG (reference sequence). V was shortened by 2 bases and J by 2 bases, with 11 bases between the two germline ends. CDR3 in DNA: TGTGCCTGGAGTCGTGCCTCCTCCACAGATACGCAGTATTTT. Its protein product is CAWSRASSTDTQYF.

J is TRBJ2-2 and V is TRBV7-9; 8 bases are a match to TRBD1. Germline lookup yields CDR1 SEHNR and CDR2 FQNEAQ (reference sequence). Trimming took 5 bases from V and 1 from J; bases not matched to a gene: 12. The CDR3 consists of 18 residues. This CDR3 is CASSPDFGQGMNTGELFF. CDR3 nucleotide sequence: TGTGCCAGCAGCCCAGATTTTGGACAGGGAATGAACACCGGGGAGCTGTTTTTT.

The rearrangement joins TRBV19 to TRBJ1-1, with D hard to call. The V gene's germline CDR1 is LNHDA and CDR2 SQIVND (reference sequence). The CDR3 totals 12 residues. Trimming took off 5 bases at V and 4 bases at J, with 8 bases between the two ends. CDR3 in DNA: TGTGCCAGTAGTTTCCGTGGCACTGAAGCTTTCTTT. Residues: CASSFRGTEAFF.

A single count supports this clone. The chain recombines TRBV3-1 (or the pseudogene TRBV3-2) with TRBJ2-5; D possibly matches TRBD1 or TRBD2 (6 bases each). Deletions cut 5 bases from V and 3 bases from J, with 13 bases between. This CDR3 is 14 amino acids long. The germline V gene has CDR1 LGHDT and CDR2 YNNKEL (reference sequence). The CDR3 is CASSLRGPKETQYF. The DNA for the CDR3 is TGTGCCAGCAGCTTACGGGGGCCAAAAGAGACCCAGTACTTC.

Written as DNA, the CDR3 is TGTGCCTGCGGGGCCACCTATAATTCACCCCTCCACTTT. This encodes CACGATYNSPLHF. V usage is TRBV27 and J usage is TRBJ1-6; tentatively, D is TRBD1 (5 bases). CDR3 length: 13 residues. Germline assignment: CDR1 MNHEY and CDR2 SMNVEV (reference sequence). Deletions cut 11 bases from V and 2 bases from J, with 10 bases between.

Concerning this clone: Relative to the germline gene, one junction end is altered; a read error may explain this. J is TRBJ2-5 and V is TRBV7-7, with D maybe TRBD2 (5 bases). From germline, CDR1 is SSHAT and CDR2 FNYEAQ (reference sequence). This CDR3 contains 22 residues. The CDR3 protein is CASSSPWVPFRNRGLLQETQYF. CDR3 DNA sequence: TGTGCTAGCAGCTCCCCTTGGGTTCCCTTTCGGAATCGCGGGCTTTTACAAGAGACCCAGTACTTC.

The V call is TRBV6-1, the J call TRBJ1-6; no clear D gene. V was cut by 1 base and J by 1 base, with 11 bases left in between. The CDR3 contains 17 residues. Germline V lookup: CDR1 MNHNS, CDR2 SASEGT. This CDR3 reads CASSEGGGRSYNSPLHF. In nucleotides, the CDR3 is TGTGCCAGCAGTGAAGGGGGAGGGAGGTCCTATAATTCACCCCTCCACTTT.

This clone was seen ten or more times. The genes are TRBV6-5 and TRBJ1-6, with D uncertain. V lost 5 bases to trimming and J lost 8 bases, with 10 bases between them. The germline CDR1 and CDR2 sequences are MNHEY and SVGAGI. The CDR3 covers 13 residues. The CDR3 nucleotides are TGTGCCAGCAGTCTAAGGTGGGATTCACCCCTCCACTTT. Protein product: CASSLRWDSPLHF.

The rearrangement links TRBV15 to TRBJ2-3; 12 bases line up with TRBD2. In germline, CDR1 is LNHNV, CDR2 YYDKDF (reference sequence). Trimming removed 0 bases from V and 2 bases from J; junction bases left unmatched: 6. This CDR3 comprises 18 residues. This CDR3 is CATSRDPLAGGLTDTQYF. The CDR3 nucleotides read TGTGCCACCAGCAGAGATCCGCTAGCGGGGGGGCTCACAGATACGCAGTATTTT.

V and J are TRBV2 and TRBJ1-5, with 9 bases fitting TRBD1. Germline assignment: CDR1 SNHLY and CDR2 FYNNEI. The CDR3 sequence is 14 residues long. Trimming cost V 4 bases and J 4 bases; bases outside gene matches: 2. The CDR3 loop is CASSGGQGNQPQHF. The CDR3 DNA reads TGTGCCAGCAGTGGGGGACAGGGTAATCAGCCCCAGCATTTT. The full variable domain, completed using reference TRBV2 and TRBJ1-5, is EPEVTQTPSHQVTQMGQEVILRCVPISNHLYFYWYRQILGQKVEFLVSFYNNEISEKSEIFDDQFSVERPDGSNFTLKIRSTKLEDSAMYFCASSGGQGNQPQHFGDGTRLSIL.

Written as DNA, the CDR3 is TGTGCCAGCAGTGAAGCTTTTTTTGTAGAAAAACTGTTTTTT. Protein: CASSEAFFVEKLFF. The chain combines TRBV2 with TRBJ1-4, with no clear D. Germline V CDR1 and CDR2: SNHLY, FYNNEI. The ends were cut back, 0 bases at V and 8 bases at J, with 10 bases in the middle. The CDR3 is 14 residues long.

This chain joins TRBV9 and TRBJ2-1; TRBD1 matches 10 bases. The CDR3 is 16 residues long. Per the germline V gene, CDR1 is SGDLS and CDR2 is YYNGEE. Losses at the gene ends were 4 bases for V and 7 bases for J; bases not matched to a gene: 11. In DNA form, the CDR3 reads TGTGCCAGCAGCTCGACCGGGACAGGGGTGTGGAATGAGCAGTTCTTC. The encoded protein is CASSSTGTGVWNEQFF.

V and J are TRBV7-9 and TRBJ1-2; D remains ambiguous. The CDR3 has 12 residues. Germline V gives CDR1 SEHNR, CDR2 FQNEAQ (reference sequence). V was pared by 4 bases and J by 8 bases, with 11 bases between. In nucleotides, the CDR3 is TGTGCCAGCAGCTCGGCCCTGGGAGGCTACACCTTC. Amino acid sequence: CASSSALGGYTF.

The chain has TRBV4-2 and TRBJ2-5, with a weak D call TRBD2 (5 bases). The V end was cut by 1 base, the J end by 3 bases, with 12 bases between. This CDR3 is built from 15 residues. Per germline, CDR1 LGHNA and CDR2 YNFKEQ. CDR3 residues: CASSQGGSEKETQYF. DNA for the CDR3: TGTGCCAGCAGCCAAGGAGGGAGTGAAAAAGAGACCCAGTACTTC.

The V call is TRBV6-6, the J call TRBJ2-4; TRBD2 is a possible D gene (5 bases). Germline CDR1 reads MNHNY; CDR2 reads SVGAGI (reference sequence). Trimming took off 2 bases at V and 3 bases at J, with 11 bases between the two ends. This CDR3 is built from 15 residues. DNA for the CDR3: TGTGCCAGCAGTTACGTCTCCGGGGTCAAAAACATTCAGTACTTC. It yields the protein CASSYVSGVKNIQYF.

The sample holds one count of this clone. This chain joins TRBV2 and TRBJ2-7; TRBD2 aligns across 7 bases. Per the germline V gene, CDR1 is SNHLY and CDR2 is FYNNEI. Germline trimming cut 6 bases from V and 0 bases from J; bases unmatched to any gene: 8. The CDR3 sequence is 15 residues long. The CDR3 DNA reads as TGTGCCAGCAGACCCTTGGGGGGGAGCTCCTACGAGCAGTACTTC. Translated, it gives CASRPLGGSSYEQYF.

This clone was counted at least ten times. The J gene is TRBJ2-1, the V gene TRBV29-1; possibly TRBD1 for D (6 bases). The germline V gene encodes CDR1 SQVTM and CDR2 ANQGSEA. The V and J ends lost 5 bases and 5 bases respectively, with 10 bases between them. The CDR3 consists of 12 residues. CDR3 nucleotide sequence: TGCAGCGTTTATTCAGGGGACAATGAGCAGTTCTTC. Translation: CSVYSGDNEQFF.

The CDR3 sequence: CASSAFGIHTEAFF. The CDR3 DNA is TGTGCCAGCAGCGCGTTCGGGATTCACACTGAAGCTTTCTTT. The rearrangement joins TRBV5-4 to TRBJ1-1; D remains ambiguous. The germline CDR1 and CDR2 sequences are SGHNT and YYREEE (reference sequence). The CDR3 spans 14 residues. V lost 4 bases and J lost 3, with 13 bases in between.

The chain employs TRBV5-1 and TRBJ2-7; 9 positions match TRBD1. Germline trimming cut 3 bases from V and 5 bases from J; bases unmatched to any gene: 0. Germline CDR1 reads SGHRS; CDR2 reads YFSETQ. CDR3 length equals 12 residues. CDR3 in amino acids: CASSWTGDEQYF. CDR3 in DNA: TGCGCCAGCAGCTGGACAGGGGACGAGCAGTACTTC.

The chain couples TRBV5-1 to TRBJ2-3; D may be TRBD2 (6 bases). V lost 4 bases and J 0 bases, leaving 12 bases between the germline ends. The CDR3 sequence is 15 residues long. CDR1 and CDR2 (germline): SGHRS, YFSETQ. The CDR3 region is CASSRLVVSTDTQYF. CDR3 nucleotide sequence: TGCGCCAGCAGCCGACTAGTCGTTAGCACAGATACGCAGTATTTT.

The rearrangement links TRBV6-5 to TRBJ2-7; D unclear. Germline V CDR1 and CDR2: MNHEY, SVGAGI. V lost 5 bases, J lost 2 bases, and 10 bases lay in between. This CDR3 is 13 amino acids long. The CDR3 nucleotides read TGTGCCAGCAGTCTCGAAAGTACCTACGAGCAGTACGTC. Translation: CASSLESTYEQYV.